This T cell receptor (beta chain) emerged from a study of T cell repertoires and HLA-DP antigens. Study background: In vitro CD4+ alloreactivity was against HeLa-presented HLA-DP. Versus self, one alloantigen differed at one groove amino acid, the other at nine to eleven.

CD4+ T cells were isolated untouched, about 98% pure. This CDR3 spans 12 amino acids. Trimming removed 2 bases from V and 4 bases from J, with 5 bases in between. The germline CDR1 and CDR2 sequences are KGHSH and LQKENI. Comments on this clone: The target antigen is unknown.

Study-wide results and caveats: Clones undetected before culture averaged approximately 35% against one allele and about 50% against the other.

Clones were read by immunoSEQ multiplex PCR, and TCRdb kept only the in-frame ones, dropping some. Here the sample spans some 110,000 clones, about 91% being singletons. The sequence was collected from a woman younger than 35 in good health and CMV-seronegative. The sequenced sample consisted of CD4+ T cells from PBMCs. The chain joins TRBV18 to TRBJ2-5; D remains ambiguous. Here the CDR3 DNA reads TGTGCCAGCTCACCAAAAAGAGAGACCCAGTACTTC. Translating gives CASSPKRETQYF.